Listed below are T cell receptor beta chains from one sample, sequenced in a study of blood T cell repertoires in COVID-19. Profiling relied on immunoSEQ multiplex PCR, and the TCRdb table lists in-frame clones only, not all of them. The table lists about 410,000 clones, 90% of them singletons. What was sequenced was PBMCs or T cells enriched from blood (not recorded which). The receptor set was obtained from a man aged 18 to 29 who had recovered from COVID-19. The CDR3 runs from the conserved cysteine through the conserved F or W. The size field is filled for only some rows; it gives once, few, many or a size class.

size: NA
V: TRBV10-1
J: TRBJ2-7
CDR3: CASGPGGLVDEQYF

size: once
V: TRBV11-3
J: TRBJ1-6
CDR3: CASSPGQGTNSPLHF

size: NA
V: TRBV6-2/TRBV6-3
J: TRBJ1-1
CDR3: CASSQRTGVDAFF

size: NA
V: TRBV5-1
J: TRBJ1-5
CDR3: CASSITGTGSQPQHF

size: NA
V: TRBV7-9
J: TRBJ2-7
CDR3: CASSSGTGTSFSYF

size: NA
V: TRBV19
J: TRBJ2-1
CDR3: CASSIVRGLTTYNEQFF

size: NA
V: TRBV18
J: TRBJ1-4
CDR3: CASSPQADTNEKLFF

size: NA
V: TRBV7-9
J: TRBJ2-1
CDR3: CASSSTRLAGGNSYNEQFF

size: NA
V: TRBV19
J: TRBJ1-6
CDR3: CASRSDRGRVPLHF

size: NA
V: TRBV19
J: TRBJ1-2
CDR3: CASSIPGQAYGYTF

size: NA
V: TRBV15
J: TRBJ1-2
CDR3: CATSRDLGQYYGYTF

size: NA
V: TRBV3-1/TRBV3-2
J: TRBJ1-1
CDR3: CASSQGQGIGAFF

size: few
V: TRBV5-4
J: TRBJ2-7
CDR3: CASSLEGLEQYF

size: few
V: TRBV5-1
J: TRBJ1-6
CDR3: CASSPGQGLSSYNSPLHF

size: NA
V: TRBV20-1
J: TRBJ2-1
CDR3: CSGWHNEQFF

size: NA
V: TRBV30
J: TRBJ2-1
CDR3: CAWRGVRGGAHGQFF

size: once
V: TRBV2
J: TRBJ1-1
CDR3: CASSEAGRNTEAFF

size: NA
V: TRBV5-6
J: TRBJ2-1
CDR3: CASSLGLALSYNEQFF

size: NA
V: TRBV4-1
J: TRBJ2-1
CDR3: CASSQELADSSYNEQFF

size: NA
V: TRBV7-3
J: TRBJ1-1
CDR3: CASSPPTGAEAFF

size: NA
V: TRBV28
J: TRBJ1-2
CDR3: CASSSGTNYGYTF

size: NA
V: TRBV11-2
J: TRBJ2-7
CDR3: CASSPTDYEQYF

size: NA
V: TRBV4-1
J: TRBJ2-7
CDR3: CASSRDRVGSGEQYF

size: NA
V: TRBV25-1
J: TRBJ1-2
CDR3: CASSPSGTGDYGYTF

size: NA
V: TRBV12-5
J: TRBJ1-6
CDR3: CASGLVLGTGTPLSNSPLHF

size: NA
V: TRBV19
J: TRBJ1-2
CDR3: CASSKGGAGYGYTF

size: once
V: TRBV28
J: TRBJ1-2
CDR3: CASSQQMDTANYGYTF

size: NA
V: TRBV5-1
J: TRBJ1-3
CDR3: CASSLSPTQENTIYF

size: NA
V: TRBV5-6
J: TRBJ1-2
CDR3: CASSLIGGEDGYTF

size: once
V: TRBV11-2
J: TRBJ2-7
CDR3: CASSTVAYEQYF

size: NA
V: TRBV5-6
J: TRBJ1-2
CDR3: CASSEQGVIGYGYTF

size: NA
V: TRBV3-1/TRBV3-2
J: TRBJ1-4
CDR3: CASSQRGQAEKLFF

size: NA
V: TRBV7-3
J: TRBJ1-2
CDR3: CASSALSGQENYGYTF

size: NA
V: TRBV6-1
J: TRBJ1-6
CDR3: CASSEAKGQGNSPLHF

size: NA
V: TRBV19
J: TRBJ1-1
CDR3: CASSHRWNTEAFF

size: NA
V: TRBV2
J: TRBJ1-2
CDR3: CASGGTVRGYGYTF

size: NA
V: TRBV5-1
J: TRBJ2-3
CDR3: CASSLASSGAFSSTDTQYF

size: NA
V: TRBV28
J: TRBJ1-2
CDR3: CASSLSSAQGPGYTF

size: NA
V: TRBV5-4
J: TRBJ2-5
CDR3: CASSFGQGETQYF

size: NA
V: TRBV5-1
J: TRBJ2-7
CDR3: CASSLVQSGYYEQYF

size: once
V: TRBV9
J: TRBJ2-2
CDR3: CASSSRDTSTGELFF

size: NA
V: TRBV6-5
J: TRBJ2-4
CDR3: CASRGDKRNIQYF

size: NA
V: TRBV28
J: TRBJ2-2
CDR3: CASNGRGAENTGELFF

size: NA
V: TRBV7-9
J: TRBJ1-1
CDR3: CASSSSIQGEDTEAFF

size: NA
V: TRBV3-1/TRBV3-2
J: TRBJ2-7
CDR3: CASSQAGGPHEQYF

size: NA
V: TRBV6-1
J: TRBJ2-7
CDR3: CASSERTVYPNEQYF

size: once
V: TRBV5-1
J: TRBJ1-3
CDR3: CASSEQPGVSGNTIYF

size: NA
V: TRBV2
J: TRBJ1-1
CDR3: CASRALQGDGTEAFF

size: NA
V: TRBV30
J: TRBJ1-5
CDR3: CAWSVVRGEAQHF

size: once
V: TRBV7-9
J: TRBJ1-4
CDR3: CASSRTYEATNEKLFF